These T cell receptor beta chains were read from a single sample in a study of vaccination effects on CD4 cells after COVID-19. TCRdb's table, derived via immunoSEQ multiplex PCR, lists solely in-frame clones and lacks some. The table records about 54,000 clones, about two thirds of them present only once. These receptors lack a known antigen. The input for sequencing was CD4+ T cells from PBMCs cultured with SARS-CoV-2 spike peptides, taken before COVID-19 vaccination. The receptors were sampled from a human donor who received a COVID-19 vaccine. CDR3s include the opening cysteine and the closing phenylalanine or tryptophan. The D gene is left open where the match is weak. Clone size is given for some rows only: seen once, a few or many times, or a class if the clone is expanded.

>TRBV3-1/TRBV3-2|NA|NA|TRBJ2-7
CASNQFLGTQGSESYEQYF
TGTGCCAGCAACCAATTTTTAGGGACCCAGGGGTCTGAATCCTACGAGCAGTACTTC
>TRBV5-1|TRBD1|many|TRBJ1-2
CASSLENRGLSFF
TGCGCCAGCAGCTTGGAGAACAGGGGCCTTTCCTTCTTC
>TRBV3-1/TRBV3-2|TRBD2|NA|TRBJ2-1
CASSLTGTRHNEQFF
TGTGCCAGCAGCCTAACCGGGACTAGGCATAATGAGCAGTTCTTC
>TRBV20-1|NA|few|TRBJ1-1
CSARGNTEAFF
TGCAGTGCTAGAGGGAACACTGAAGCTTTCTTT
>TRBV19|NA|NA|TRBJ1-6
CASSRGTNSPLHF
TGTGCCAGTAGTAGAGGGACCAATTCACCCCTCCACTTT
>TRBV20-1|NA|NA|TRBJ1-1
CSASGQGGSMNTEAFF
TGCAGTGCTAGTGGGCAGGGAGGGTCCATGAACACTGAAGCTTTCTTT
>TRBV4-1|NA|NA|TRBJ1-5
CASSQDHRGDEPQHF
TGCGCCAGCAGCCAAGATCATCGGGGGGACGAGCCCCAGCATTTT
>TRBV7-9|NA|NA|TRBJ1-2
CASGEGITGTPRGGYTF
TGTGCCAGCGGGGAGGGTATCACCGGGACCCCAAGAGGTGGCTACACCTTC
>TRBV5-4|NA|once|TRBJ2-2
CASSRERGTGELFF
TGTGCCAGCAGCCGGGAGAGGGGCACCGGGGAGCTGTTTTTT
>TRBV3-1/TRBV3-2|TRBD1|NA|TRBJ1-1
CASSFDGTGGTEAFF
TGTGCCAGCAGCTTTGACGGGACAGGGGGCACTGAAGCTTTCTTT
>TRBV27|TRBD1|NA|TRBJ2-7
CASRDRALEQYF
TGTGCCAGCAGGGACAGGGCCCTCGAGCAGTACTTC
>TRBV2|NA|once|TRBJ2-5
CASSETQVQETQYF
TGTGCCAGCAGTGAAACCCAGGTTCAAGAGACCCAGTACTTC
>TRBV4-3|NA|NA|TRBJ2-5
CASSQGRWETQYF
TGCGCCAGCAGCCAAGGCCGCTGGGAGACCCAGTACTTC
>TRBV25-1|NA|NA|TRBJ2-3
CASSGTLGDTQYF
TGTGCCAGCAGTGGGACTTTGGGAGATACGCAGTATTTT
>TRBV6-4|NA|NA|TRBJ2-1
CASSDTPRDRLYNEQFF
TGTGCCAGCAGTGACACCCCGAGGGACCGTCTCTACAATGAGCAGTTCTTC
>TRBV5-1|TRBD1|NA|TRBJ2-7
CASSWTGTGPSKPYEQYF
TGCGCCAGCAGCTGGACCGGGACAGGACCCTCTAAACCCTACGAGCAGTACTTC
>TRBV7-2|TRBD1|NA|TRBJ1-4
CASSPTGVTNEKLFF
TGTGCCAGCAGCCCGACAGGGGTAACTAATGAAAAACTGTTTTTT
>TRBV4-1|NA|once|TRBJ2-5
CASSQTRETQYF
TGCGCCAGCAGCCAAACTAGAGAGACCCAGTACTTC
>TRBV7-2|TRBD2|few|TRBJ2-3
CASSLGPRSGRLGDTQYF
TGTGCCAGCAGCTTAGGACCTCGTAGCGGGAGGCTTGGAGATACGCAGTATTTT
>TRBV10-3|NA|NA|TRBJ1-1
CAISAASSLEAFF
TGTGCCATCAGTGCAGCATCATCTCTTGAAGCTTTCTTT
>TRBV21-1|NA|NA|TRBJ1-3
CASSKNGFEGNTLSGNTIYF
TGTGCCAGCAGCAAAAACGGTTTCGAAGGAAACACACTCTCTGGAAACACCATATATTTT
>TRBV7-2|TRBD1|NA|TRBJ1-1
CASNSERRQGELEAFF
TGTGCCAGCAACTCAGAACGCCGACAGGGGGAGCTCGAAGCTTTCTTT
>TRBV7-6|TRBD1|NA|TRBJ2-7
CASSSVDRDLSYEQYF
TGTGCCAGCAGCTCAGTAGACAGGGACCTTTCCTACGAGCAGTACTTC
>TRBV18|NA|NA|TRBJ2-1
CASSPLSASTDNEQFF
TGTGCCAGCTCACCACTTTCCGCCAGCACCGACAATGAGCAGTTCTTC
>TRBV19|NA|NA|TRBJ2-2
CATATGTFAGELFF
TGTGCCACTGCAACAGGGACTTTCGCCGGGGAGCTGTTTTTT
>TRBV3-1/TRBV3-2|NA|NA|TRBJ2-7
CASSQRLGRGEQYF
TGTGCCAGCAGCCAACGACTAGGGCGCGGCGAGCAGTACTTC
>TRBV10-3|TRBD1|NA|TRBJ1-5
CAISEGQGNQPQHF
TGTGCCATCAGTGAGGGACAGGGCAATCAGCCCCAGCATTTT
>TRBV6-5|NA|few|TRBJ1-6
CASSRVGFPRPPLHF
TGTGCCAGCAGTCGAGTAGGGTTTCCAAGGCCACCCCTCCACTTT
>TRBV7-2|NA|NA|TRBJ2-3
CASSFRSGTDTQYF
TGTGCCAGCAGCTTCAGGTCCGGCACAGATACGCAGTATTTT
>TRBV6-6|NA|NA|TRBJ2-5
CASSYWTVGRTQYF
TGTGCCAGCAGTTACTGGACCGTGGGGCGGACCCAGTACTTC
>TRBV3-1/TRBV3-2|NA|NA|TRBJ1-5
CASSQDRDQPQHF
TGTGCCAGCAGCCAAGATCGGGATCAGCCCCAGCATTTT
>TRBV11-2|NA|NA|TRBJ1-3
CASSPRGTGNTIYF
TGTGCCAGCAGTCCACGGGGTACGGGAAACACCATATATTTT
>TRBV5-1|TRBD1|NA|TRBJ2-7
CASSRDRSWEQYF
TGCGCCAGCAGCCGGGACAGGTCCTGGGAGCAGTACTTC
>TRBV6-6|NA|NA|TRBJ1-1
CASSYASGPEAFF
TGTGCCAGCAGTTACGCTTCAGGGCCCGAAGCTTTCTTT
>TRBV29-1|NA|NA|TRBJ1-2
CSVRRGGGAGGYTF
TGCAGCGTCCGCCGGGGGGGAGGGGCCGGGGGCTACACCTTC